This TCR beta chain was sequenced for a study of T-cell reconstitution after alpha-beta-depleted transplantation in children. Unique molecular identifiers tagged the TCRbeta library. MiXCR, run by TCRdb on the PCR reads, gives a single entry per CDR3 protein. The sample consists of some 280,000 distinct CDR3 sequences, 9.5% to 10% of them appearing once. In its sample, this clonotype was seen a few times. This TCR came from a human donor who donated a stem cell graft to a child with SCID. Source: PBMCs from the stem cell graft donor, taken from the stem cell graft.

The CDR3 spells CASSGSTGGRTGELFF. In DNA form, the CDR3 reads TGTGCCAGCAGTGGGTCGACAGGGGGTCGCACCGGGGAGCTGTTTTTT. The V gene is TRBV6-4, the J gene TRBJ2-2; TRBD1 aligns across 9 bases. The CDR3 totals 16 residues. V lost 4 bases and J lost 4; bases outside the gene matches: 7. CDR1 and CDR2 from the germline V gene are MRHNA and SNTAGT.